A selection of T cell receptor beta chains follows, all from one sample in a study of beta chain features in type 1 diabetes. Clones were sequenced by immunoSEQ multiplex PCR, and TCRdb holds only the in-frame ones, with some missing. Of a few hundred thousand clones listed, under 20% are singletons. The sequencing sample was made of naive CD4+ T cells from blood. These receptors came from a man aged 25-45 years with type 1 diabetes. The CDR3 runs from the conserved cysteine through the conserved F or W. The D gene is left open where the match is weak. Some rows have no size entry. The others give once, few or many, or a class for an expanded clone.

v_gene	len	j_gene	abundance	d_gene	CDR3aa	CDR3nt
TRBV6-1	12	TRBJ2-1	few	.	CASSEQGNEQFF	TGTGCCAGCAGTGAACAGGGCAATGAGCAGTTCTTC
TRBV28	14	TRBJ2-2	.	TRBD2	CASRLAGEGGELFF	TGTGCCAGCAGGCTAGCGGGAGAGGGCGGGGAGCTGTTTTTT
TRBV7-2	16	TRBJ2-3	.	TRBD2	CASSPGTSGPTDTQYF	TGTGCCAGCAGCCCGGGGACTAGCGGTCCCACAGATACGCAGTATTTT
TRBV9	13	TRBJ1-2	.	.	CASSDWGAYGYTF	TGTGCCAGCAGCGATTGGGGGGCCTATGGCTACACCTTC
TRBV7-3	15	TRBJ2-1	few	TRBD2	CASSSSGTSGNEQFF	TGTGCCAGCAGCTCGTCCGGGACTAGCGGGAATGAGCAGTTCTTC
TRBV29-1	13	TRBJ1-1	.	TRBD1	CSVGQGRNTEAFF	TGCAGCGTCGGACAGGGGCGGAACACTGAAGCTTTCTTT
TRBV29-1	12	TRBJ2-1	few	TRBD2	CSVVPSGLSQFF	TGCAGCGTTGTCCCTAGCGGGCTGTCCCAGTTCTTC
TRBV4-3	18	TRBJ1-2	.	TRBD1	CASSHAVQERDRLYGYTF	TGCGCCAGCAGCCATGCTGTGCAAGAGCGGGACAGACTTTATGGCTACACCTTC
TRBV14	17	TRBJ2-4	few	TRBD2	CASSQLGLAEHKNIQYF	TGTGCCAGCAGCCAACTAGGACTAGCGGAGCACAAAAACATTCAGTACTTC
TRBV27	14	TRBJ2-7	few	.	CASSHRARSYEQYF	TGTGCCAGCAGCCACAGGGCTAGGAGCTACGAGCAGTACTTC
TRBV29-1	14	TRBJ2-3	.	TRBD2	CSVVGLAGGGTQYF	TGCAGCGTTGTTGGTCTAGCGGGAGGTGGTACGCAGTATTTT
TRBV29-1	12	TRBJ1-2	few	.	CSVVGDNYGYTF	TGCAGCGTTGTCGGGGATAACTATGGCTACACCTTC
TRBV7-2	14	TRBJ2-1	.	.	CASSLGTSRTEQFF	TGTGCCAGCAGCCTCGGGACCTCTAGAACTGAGCAGTTCTTC
TRBV10-3	18	TRBJ2-1	few	TRBD2	CAIRTGTSGSSSYNEQFF	TGTGCCATCAGGACCGGGACTAGCGGGTCAAGCTCCTACAATGAGCAGTTCTTC
TRBV10-3	18	TRBJ2-5	.	TRBD2	CAISEPGVLGLAEETQYF	TGTGCCATCAGTGAGCCGGGTGTCCTCGGACTAGCCGAAGAGACCCAGTACTTC
TRBV30	16	TRBJ1-3	few	TRBD1	CAWSERQGFSGNTIYF	TGTGCCTGGAGCGAAAGACAGGGATTCTCTGGAAACACCATATATTTT
TRBV5-1	14	TRBJ2-1	.	.	CASSLSGALNEQFF	TGCGCCAGCAGCTTGTCGGGGGCGTTGAATGAGCAGTTCTTC
TRBV4-1	17	TRBJ2-4	few	.	CASSQDKDREAKNIQYF	TGCGCCAGCAGCCAAGATAAGGACAGAGAAGCCAAAAACATTCAGTACTTC
TRBV29-1	15	TRBJ2-1	.	TRBD2	CSVLSGLAAYNEQFF	TGCAGCGTCCTTTCTGGGCTAGCGGCTTACAATGAGCAGTTCTTC
TRBV27	17	TRBJ1-2	few	.	CASSPLGGAGGMRSYTF	TGTGCCAGCAGTCCCCTAGGAGGGGCAGGTGGCATGAGAAGCTACACCTTC
TRBV4-1	15	TRBJ2-1	.	TRBD2	CASSQPTSGRVEQFF	TGCGCCAGCAGCCAGCCGACTAGCGGGAGAGTTGAGCAGTTCTTC
TRBV13	13	TRBJ2-7	.	.	CASSLGRRYEQYF	TGTGCCAGCAGCCTAGGACGGCGTTACGAGCAGTACTTC
TRBV18	16	TRBJ2-1	.	TRBD1	CASSPASRKQGNEQFF	TGTGCCAGCTCACCGGCCTCCAGAAAACAGGGGAATGAGCAGTTCTTC
TRBV25-1	13	TRBJ1-2	few	.	CASSVDSNYGYTF	TGTGCCAGCAGTGTGGACAGTAACTATGGCTACACCTTC
TRBV14	15	TRBJ2-7	.	TRBD1	CASSQETGSSYEQYF	TGTGCCAGCAGCCAAGAGACAGGGAGCTCCTACGAGCAGTACTTC
TRBV4-1	13	TRBJ2-7	.	.	CASSHGQGHEQYF	TGCGCCAGCAGCCATGGTCAGGGACACGAGCAGTACTTC
TRBV5-1	13	TRBJ2-1	.	.	CASSFGDRAEQFF	TGCGCCAGCAGCTTCGGCGATCGGGCTGAGCAGTTCTTC
TRBV28	15	TRBJ2-2	.	.	CASTRTNANTGELFF	TGTGCCAGCACCCGGACTAACGCGAACACCGGGGAGCTGTTTTTT
TRBV28	12	TRBJ2-5	.	.	CASSPAAGPQYF	TGTGCCAGCAGTCCGGCCGCAGGGCCCCAGTACTTC
TRBV30	13	TRBJ1-1	few	TRBD1	CAWGQGEDTEAFF	TGTGCCTGGGGACAGGGAGAGGACACTGAAGCTTTCTTT
TRBV29-1	14	TRBJ1-1	.	.	CSGRILRVNTEAFF	TGCAGCGGACGTATCCTTAGGGTGAACACTGAAGCTTTCTTT
TRBV7-2	15	TRBJ2-5	.	TRBD1	CASSFAGTVLWTQYF	TGTGCCAGCAGCTTCGCCGGGACAGTATTGTGGACCCAGTACTTC
TRBV25-1	16	TRBJ2-7	.	.	CASPRGSGTNSYEQYF	TGTGCCAGCCCCAGAGGTTCTGGGACAAACTCCTACGAGCAGTACTTC
TRBV2	14	TRBJ2-1	.	TRBD2	CARRQAGGPDEQFF	TGTGCCAGACGCCAAGCGGGAGGGCCCGATGAGCAGTTCTTC
TRBV7-7	13	TRBJ2-2	once	.	CASSLTGTGELFF	TGTGCTAGCAGCTTAACAGGCACCGGGGAGCTGTTTTTT
TRBV25-1	11	TRBJ2-1	.	.	CASSEFNEQFF	TGTGCCAGCAGTGAATTCAATGAGCAGTTCTTC
TRBV4-3	16	TRBJ1-3	few	.	CASSQETGTVGNTIYF	TGCGCCAGCAGCCAAGAAACAGGAACGGTGGGAAACACCATATATTTT
TRBV18	14	TRBJ1-2	.	TRBD1	CASSPGQGNYGYTF	TGTGCCAGCTCACCTGGACAGGGAAACTATGGCTACACCTTC
TRBV28	15	TRBJ2-7	.	.	CASSLPGLGSYEQYF	TGTGCCAGCAGTTTACCGGGACTTGGCTCCTACGAGCAGTACTTC